Included here is one T cell receptor (beta chain) sequence, with context. The source of the sample is a study of blood T cell repertoires in COVID-19. Study-level information: Sites in the United States, Italy and Spain provided acute and convalescent COVID-19 samples.

This CDR3 is 16 amino acids long. The germline V gene encodes CDR1 MGHRA and CDR2 YSYEKL. The V end was cut by 5 bases, the J end by 3 bases, with 17 bases between. In the authors' methods: Counts of nucleated cells, estimated from reference gene primer amplification, were obtained. Data came from immunoSEQ multiplex PCR; TCRdb stores just in-frame clones and leaves some out. V and J calls and clone size follow that table, whereas D and trimming were derived from the DNA. The sample gives a few hundred thousand clones, around 90% of which show up once; about 1.5% is in the top ten. Ages ranged from 18 to 89 years, with residence in 20 to 30 US areas.

The origin of this receptor is a woman aged 18-30 years with acute COVID-19. Specimen: PBMCs or T cells enriched from blood (not recorded which). The chain is built from TRBV4-1 and TRBJ2-1, with a possible D match to TRBD1 (5 bases). The CDR3 is CASSDPGPTIYNEQFF. The CDR3 DNA sequence: TGCGCCAGCAGCGACCCAGGGCCTACAATCTACAATGAGCAGTTCTTC.